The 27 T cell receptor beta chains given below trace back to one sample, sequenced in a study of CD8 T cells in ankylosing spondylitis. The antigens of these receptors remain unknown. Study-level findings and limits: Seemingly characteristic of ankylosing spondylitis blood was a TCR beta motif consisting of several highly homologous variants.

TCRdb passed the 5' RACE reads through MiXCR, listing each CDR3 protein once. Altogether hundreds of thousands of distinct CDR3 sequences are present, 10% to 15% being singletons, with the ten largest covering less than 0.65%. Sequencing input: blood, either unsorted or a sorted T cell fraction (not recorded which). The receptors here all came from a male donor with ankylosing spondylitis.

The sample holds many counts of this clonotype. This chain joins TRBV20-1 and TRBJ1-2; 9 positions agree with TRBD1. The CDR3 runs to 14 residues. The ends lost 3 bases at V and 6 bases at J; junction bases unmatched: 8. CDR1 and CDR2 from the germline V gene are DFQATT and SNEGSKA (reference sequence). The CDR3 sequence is CSASDPGTGHGYTF. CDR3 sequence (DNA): TGCAGTGCTAGTGACCCCGGGACAGGGCATGGCTACACCTTC.

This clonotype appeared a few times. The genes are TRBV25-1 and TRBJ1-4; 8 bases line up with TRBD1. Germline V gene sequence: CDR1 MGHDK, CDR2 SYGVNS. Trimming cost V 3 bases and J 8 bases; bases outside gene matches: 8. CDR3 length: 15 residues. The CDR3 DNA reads TGTGCCAGCAGTGAGCCCGGGACAGGACGGGAAAAACTGTTTTTT. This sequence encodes CASSEPGTGREKLFF. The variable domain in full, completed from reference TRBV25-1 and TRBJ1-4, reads EADIYQTPRYLVIGTGKKITLECSQTMGHDKMYWYQQDPGMELHLIHYSYGVNSTEKGDLSSESTVSRIRTEHFPLTLESARPSHTSQYLCASSEPGTGREKLFFGSGTQLSVL.

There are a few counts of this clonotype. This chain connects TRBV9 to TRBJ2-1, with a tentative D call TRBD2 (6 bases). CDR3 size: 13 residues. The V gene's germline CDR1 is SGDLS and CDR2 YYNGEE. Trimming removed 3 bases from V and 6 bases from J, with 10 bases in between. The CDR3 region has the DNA TGTGCCAGCAGCGATGCGGGACGCAATGAGCAGTTCTTC. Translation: CASSDAGRNEQFF.

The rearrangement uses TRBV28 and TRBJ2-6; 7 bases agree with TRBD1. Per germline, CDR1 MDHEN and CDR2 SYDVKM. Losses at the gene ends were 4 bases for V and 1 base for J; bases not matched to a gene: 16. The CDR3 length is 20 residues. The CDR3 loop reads CASSSRTGLQTSSGANVLTF. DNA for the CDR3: TGTGCCAGCAGTTCTCGGACAGGACTCCAGACATCTTCTGGGGCCAACGTCCTGACTTTC.

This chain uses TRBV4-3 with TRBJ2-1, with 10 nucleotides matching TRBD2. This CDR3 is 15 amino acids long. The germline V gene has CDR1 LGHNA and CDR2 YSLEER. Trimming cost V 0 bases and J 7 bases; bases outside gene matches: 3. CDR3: CASSQELAGLNEQFF. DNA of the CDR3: TGCGCCAGCAGCCAAGAACTAGCGGGATTGAATGAGCAGTTCTTC.

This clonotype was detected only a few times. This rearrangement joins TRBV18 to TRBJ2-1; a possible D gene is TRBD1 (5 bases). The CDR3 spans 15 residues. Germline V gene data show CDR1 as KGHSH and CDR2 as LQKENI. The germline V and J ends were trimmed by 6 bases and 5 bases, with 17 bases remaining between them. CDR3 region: CASSLVAGPDNEQFF. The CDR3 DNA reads TGTGCCAGCTCCTTGGTCGCAGGGCCTGACAATGAGCAGTTCTTC.

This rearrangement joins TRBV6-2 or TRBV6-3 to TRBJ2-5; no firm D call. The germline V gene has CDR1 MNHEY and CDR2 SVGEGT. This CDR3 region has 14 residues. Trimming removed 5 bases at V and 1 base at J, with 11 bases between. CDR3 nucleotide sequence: TGTGCCAGCAGTCCCCGAGGAGTCCAAGAGACCCAGTACTTC. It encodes CASSPRGVQETQYF.

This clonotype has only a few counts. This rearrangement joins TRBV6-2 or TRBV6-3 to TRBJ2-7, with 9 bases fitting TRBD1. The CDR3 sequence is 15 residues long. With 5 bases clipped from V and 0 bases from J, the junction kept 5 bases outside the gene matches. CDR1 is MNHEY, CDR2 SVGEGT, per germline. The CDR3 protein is CASSRDRDYSYEQYF. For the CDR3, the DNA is TGTGCCAGCAGTCGGGACAGGGACTACTCCTACGAGCAGTACTTC.

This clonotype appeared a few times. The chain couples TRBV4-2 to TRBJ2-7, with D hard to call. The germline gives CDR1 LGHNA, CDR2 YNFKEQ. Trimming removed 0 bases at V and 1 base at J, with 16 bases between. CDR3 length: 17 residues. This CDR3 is CASSQDPLPFPSYEQYF. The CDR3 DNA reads TGTGCCAGCAGCCAAGATCCCTTGCCGTTCCCATCCTACGAGCAGTACTTC.

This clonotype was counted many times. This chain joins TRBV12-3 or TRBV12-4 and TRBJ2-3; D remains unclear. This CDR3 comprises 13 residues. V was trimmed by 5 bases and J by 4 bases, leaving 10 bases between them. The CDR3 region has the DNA TGTGCCAGCAGTCCGCCGGGCCCAGATACGCAGTATTTT. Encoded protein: CASSPPGPDTQYF.

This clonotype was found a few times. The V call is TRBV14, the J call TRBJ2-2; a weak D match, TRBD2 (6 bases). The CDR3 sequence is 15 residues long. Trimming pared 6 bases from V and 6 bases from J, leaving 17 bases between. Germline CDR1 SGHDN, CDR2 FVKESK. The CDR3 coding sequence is TGTGCCAGCAGTCGCCGGGACTCCCTGGCCGGGGAGCTGTTTTTT. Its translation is CASSRRDSLAGELFF.

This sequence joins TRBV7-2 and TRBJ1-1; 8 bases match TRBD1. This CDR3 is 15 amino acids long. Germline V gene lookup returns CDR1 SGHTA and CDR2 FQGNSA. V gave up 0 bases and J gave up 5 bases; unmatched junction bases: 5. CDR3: CASSLAQGAGTEAFF. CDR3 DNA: TGTGCCAGCAGCTTAGCGCAGGGGGCTGGAACTGAAGCTTTCTTT.

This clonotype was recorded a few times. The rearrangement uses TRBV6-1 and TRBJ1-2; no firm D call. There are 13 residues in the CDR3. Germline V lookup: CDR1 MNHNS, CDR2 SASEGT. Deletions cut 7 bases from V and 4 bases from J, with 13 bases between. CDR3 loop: CASTNLRGYGYTF. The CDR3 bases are TGTGCCAGCACCAATTTACGGGGCTATGGCTACACCTTC.

The CDR3 is CATSRAIRGSSPLHF. Written as DNA, the CDR3 is TGTGCCACCAGCAGAGCAATCAGGGGGTCCTCACCCCTCCACTTT. The rearrangement joins TRBV15 to TRBJ1-6, with 7 bases identical to TRBD1. Unmatched junction bases numbered 7, after V lost 1 base and J lost 10 bases. The length of the CDR3 is 15 residues. The germline V gene has CDR1 LNHNV and CDR2 YYDKDF (reference sequence).

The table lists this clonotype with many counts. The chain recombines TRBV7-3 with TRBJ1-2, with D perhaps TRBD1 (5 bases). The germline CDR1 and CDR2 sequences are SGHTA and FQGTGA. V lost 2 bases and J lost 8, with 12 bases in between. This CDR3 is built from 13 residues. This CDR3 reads CASSLVRGEGYTF. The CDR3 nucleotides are TGTGCCAGCAGCTTAGTGAGGGGCGAGGGCTACACCTTC.

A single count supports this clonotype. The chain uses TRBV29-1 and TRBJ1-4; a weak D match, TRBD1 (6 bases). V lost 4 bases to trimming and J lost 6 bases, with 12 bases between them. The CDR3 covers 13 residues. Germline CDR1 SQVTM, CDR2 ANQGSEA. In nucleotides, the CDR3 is TGCAGCGTTGTAGCGGGGGCGGATGAAAAACTGTTTTTT. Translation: CSVVAGADEKLFF.

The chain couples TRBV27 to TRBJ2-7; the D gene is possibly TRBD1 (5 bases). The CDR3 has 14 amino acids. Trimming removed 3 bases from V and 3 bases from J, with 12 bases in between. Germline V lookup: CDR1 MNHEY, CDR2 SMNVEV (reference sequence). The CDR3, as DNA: TGTGCCAGCAGTTTCTATCCAGGGCTCTACGAGCAGTACTTC. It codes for CASSFYPGLYEQYF.

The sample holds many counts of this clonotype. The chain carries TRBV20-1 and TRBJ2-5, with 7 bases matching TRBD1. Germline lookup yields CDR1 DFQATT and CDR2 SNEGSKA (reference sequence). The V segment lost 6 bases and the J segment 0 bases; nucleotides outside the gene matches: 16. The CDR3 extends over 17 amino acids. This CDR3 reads CSAPGQLDDWYQETQYF. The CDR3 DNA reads TGCAGTGCGCCGGGACAGCTCGACGATTGGTACCAAGAGACCCAGTACTTC.

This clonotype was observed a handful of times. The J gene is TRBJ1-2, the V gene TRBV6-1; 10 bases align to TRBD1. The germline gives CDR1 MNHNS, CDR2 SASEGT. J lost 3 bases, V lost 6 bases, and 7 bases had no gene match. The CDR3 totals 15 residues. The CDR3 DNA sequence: TGTGCCAGCAGCCGAGGACAGGGGGTCTACTATGGCTACACCTTC. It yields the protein CASSRGQGVYYGYTF.

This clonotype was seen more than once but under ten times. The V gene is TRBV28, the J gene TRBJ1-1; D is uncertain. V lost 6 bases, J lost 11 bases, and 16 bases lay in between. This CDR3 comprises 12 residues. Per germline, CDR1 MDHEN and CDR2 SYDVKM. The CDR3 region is CASREVAGFAFF. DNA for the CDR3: TGTGCCAGCAGGGAGGTAGCAGGTTTTGCTTTCTTT.

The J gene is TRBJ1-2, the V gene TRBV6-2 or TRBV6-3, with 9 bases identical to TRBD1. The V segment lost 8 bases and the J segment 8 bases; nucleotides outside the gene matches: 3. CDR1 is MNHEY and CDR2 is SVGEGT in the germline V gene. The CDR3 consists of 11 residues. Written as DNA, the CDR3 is TGTGCCAGCGGACAGGGGTACGGCTACACCTTC. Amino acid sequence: CASGQGYGYTF.

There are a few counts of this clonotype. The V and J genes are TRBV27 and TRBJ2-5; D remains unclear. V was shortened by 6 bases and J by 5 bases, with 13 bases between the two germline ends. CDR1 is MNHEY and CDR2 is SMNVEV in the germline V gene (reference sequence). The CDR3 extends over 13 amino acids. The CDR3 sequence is CASSRAWGETQYF. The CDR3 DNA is TGTGCCAGCAGCCGGGCTTGGGGTGAGACCCAGTACTTC.

The CDR3 nucleotides read TGTGCCAGCAGACGCCACGGACCCAACCACGAGCAGTACTTC. Its translation is CASRRHGPNHEQYF. The chain has TRBV6-2 or TRBV6-3 and TRBJ2-7; D gene ambiguous. The CDR3 is made up of 14 amino acids. Trimming stripped 6 bases from V and 5 bases from J, with 17 bases between. Germline loops: CDR1 MNHEY, CDR2 SVGEGT.

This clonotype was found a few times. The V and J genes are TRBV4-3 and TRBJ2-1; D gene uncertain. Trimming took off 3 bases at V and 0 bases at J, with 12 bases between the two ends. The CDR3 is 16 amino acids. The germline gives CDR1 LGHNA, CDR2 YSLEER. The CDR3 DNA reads TGCGCCAGCAGCCACAGTCAGGCGAGCTCCTACAATGAGCAGTTCTTC. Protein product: CASSHSQASSYNEQFF.

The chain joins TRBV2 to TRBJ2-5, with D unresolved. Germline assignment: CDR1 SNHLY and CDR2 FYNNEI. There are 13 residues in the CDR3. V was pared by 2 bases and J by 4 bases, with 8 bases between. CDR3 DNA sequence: TGTGCCAGCAGTGAATACGGCAGAGAGACCCAGTACTTC. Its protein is CASSEYGRETQYF.

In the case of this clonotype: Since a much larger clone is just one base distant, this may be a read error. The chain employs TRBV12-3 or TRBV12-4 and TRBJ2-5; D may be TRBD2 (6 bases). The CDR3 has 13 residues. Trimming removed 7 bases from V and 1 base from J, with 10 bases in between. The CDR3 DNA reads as TGTGCCAGCACCCGGGACTCCCAAGAGACCCAGTACTTC. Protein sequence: CASTRDSQETQYF.

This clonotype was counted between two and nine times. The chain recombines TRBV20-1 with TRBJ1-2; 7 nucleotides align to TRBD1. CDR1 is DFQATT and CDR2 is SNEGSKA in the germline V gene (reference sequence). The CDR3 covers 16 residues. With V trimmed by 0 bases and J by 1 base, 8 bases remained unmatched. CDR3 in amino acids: CSAREQGRQLNYGYTF. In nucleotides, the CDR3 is TGCAGTGCTAGAGAACAGGGGCGACAACTTAACTATGGCTACACCTTC.